This note documents a single TCR beta chain sequence. Its antigen is not identified. The library labeled individual cDNA molecules by adding unique molecular identifiers to them. TCRdb processed the RACE reads anew with MiXCR; each CDR3 protein has one entry. The data hold approximately 80,000 distinct CDR3 sequences, with roughly 15% observed a single time. This entry is derived from a study of human T cells and chemical hapten exposure. Turning to the study itself: The study enrolled mostly female patients with alopecia areata, totalis or universalis. General study results and limits: Since the donors had alopecia, their immune response may not be the same as that of healthy people. No shift was seen in TCRs above 1 in 1000 frequency with DPC sensitization.

The V end was cut by 7 bases, the J end by 0 bases, with 12 bases between. CDR1 is SQVTM and CDR2 is ANQGSEA in the germline V gene. The CDR3 runs 13 residues. This sample's time point: pre-sensitization, week 0. Noted treatment: therapeutic diphenylcyclopropenone sensitization with weekly scalp DPC. The receptor was derived from a woman between 45 and 60 years old with alopecia areata. Some clones in this sample may be carry-over from other donors' samples. The chain links TRBV29-1 to TRBJ2-5; D not certain. The specimen was whole blood, collected in connection with sensitization to the hapten diphenylcyclopropenone (DPC). As DNA, the CDR3 is TGCAGCGCTGGAGCGTCGTACCAAGAGACCCAGTACTTC. Translating gives CSAGASYQETQYF.